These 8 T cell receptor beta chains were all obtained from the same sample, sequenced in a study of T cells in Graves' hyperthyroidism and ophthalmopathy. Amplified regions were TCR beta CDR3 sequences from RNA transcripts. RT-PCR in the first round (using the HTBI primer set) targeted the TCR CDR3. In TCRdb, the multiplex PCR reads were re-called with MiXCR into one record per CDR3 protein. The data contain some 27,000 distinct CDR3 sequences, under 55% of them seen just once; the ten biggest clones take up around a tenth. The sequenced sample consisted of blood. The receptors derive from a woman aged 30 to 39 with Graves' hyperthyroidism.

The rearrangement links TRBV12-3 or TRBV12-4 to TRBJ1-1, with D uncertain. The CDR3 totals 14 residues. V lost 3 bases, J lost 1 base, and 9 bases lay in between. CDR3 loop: CASSFNSRNTEAFF. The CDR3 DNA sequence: TGTGCCAGCAGTTTCAACAGTAGGAACACTGAAGCTTTCTTT.

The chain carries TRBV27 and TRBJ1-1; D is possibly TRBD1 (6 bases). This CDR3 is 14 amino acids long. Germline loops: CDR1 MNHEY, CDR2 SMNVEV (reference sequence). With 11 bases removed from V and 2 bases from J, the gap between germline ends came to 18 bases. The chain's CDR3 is CACTSGGANTEAFF. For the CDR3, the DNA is TGTGCCTGCACCTCGGGGGGCGCAAACACTGAAGCTTTCTTT.

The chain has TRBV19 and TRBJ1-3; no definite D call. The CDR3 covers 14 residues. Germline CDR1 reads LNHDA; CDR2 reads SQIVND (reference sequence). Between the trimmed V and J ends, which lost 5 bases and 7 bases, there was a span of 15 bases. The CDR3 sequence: CASSSRGPRNTIYF. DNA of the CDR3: TGTGCCAGTAGTTCGAGAGGGCCAAGGAACACCATATATTTT. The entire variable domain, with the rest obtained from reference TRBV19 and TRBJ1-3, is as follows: DGGITQSPKYLFRKEGQNVTLSCEQNLNHDAMYWYRQDPGQGLRLIYYSQIVNDFQKGDIAEGYSVSREKKESFPLTVTSAQKNPTAFYLCASSSRGPRNTIYFGEGSWLTVV.

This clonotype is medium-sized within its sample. The CDR3 bases are TGTGCCACCCGGCTAGATACTAATGAAAAACTGTTTTTT. This codes for CATRLDTNEKLFF. This rearrangement joins TRBV15 to TRBJ1-4; no definite D call. The length of the CDR3 is 13 residues. The V end was cut by 8 bases, the J end by 2 bases, with 9 bases between. Germline assignment: CDR1 LNHNV and CDR2 YYDKDF (reference sequence).

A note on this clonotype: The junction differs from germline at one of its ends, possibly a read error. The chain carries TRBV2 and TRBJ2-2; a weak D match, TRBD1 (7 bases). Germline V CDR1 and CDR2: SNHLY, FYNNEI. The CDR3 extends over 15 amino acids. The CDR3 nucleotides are TGTGCCAGCATCAGAGGGGGCAAAAAAGTCGGGGGGCTGTTTTTT. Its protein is CASIRGGKKVGGLFF.

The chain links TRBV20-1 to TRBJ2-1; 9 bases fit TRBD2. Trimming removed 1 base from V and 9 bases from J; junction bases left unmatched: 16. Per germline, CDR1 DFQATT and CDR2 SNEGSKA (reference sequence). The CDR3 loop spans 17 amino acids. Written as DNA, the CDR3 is TGCAGTGCTAGAGCTCCCGTTGTTAGCGGGGGTCAGGGTGAGCAGTTCTTC. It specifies CSARAPVVSGGQGEQFF.

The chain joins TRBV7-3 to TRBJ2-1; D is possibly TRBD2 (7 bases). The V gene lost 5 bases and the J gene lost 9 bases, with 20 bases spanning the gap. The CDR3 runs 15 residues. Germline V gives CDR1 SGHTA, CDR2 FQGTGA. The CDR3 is CASSDAGRRGGEQFF. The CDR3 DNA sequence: TGTGCCAGCAGCGATGCGGGGAGGAGGGGGGGTGAGCAGTTCTTC. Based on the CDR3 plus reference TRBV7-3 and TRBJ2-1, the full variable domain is GAGVSQTPSNKVTEKGKYVELRCDPISGHTALYWYRQSLGQGPEFLIYFQGTGAADDSGLPNDRFFAVRPEGSVSTLKIQRTERGDSAVYLCASSDAGRRGGEQFFGPGTRLTVL.

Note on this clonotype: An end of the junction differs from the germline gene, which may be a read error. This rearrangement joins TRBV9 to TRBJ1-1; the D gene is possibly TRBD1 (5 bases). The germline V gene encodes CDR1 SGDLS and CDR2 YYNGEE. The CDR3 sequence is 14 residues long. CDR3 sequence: CASSVGGRNTEACF. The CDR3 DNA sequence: TGTGCCAGCAGCGTAGGGGGGAGGAACACTGAAGCTTGCTTT.